The next 7 T cell receptor beta chains were all read from a single sample in a study of T cell repertoires in cytomegalovirus infection. TCRdb independently ran MiXCR on the reads; one entry per CDR3 protein. This table has around 740,000 distinct CDR3 sequences, 35% appearing once. Sequencing used PBMCs. These receptors originate from a human donor in good health (CMV status not recorded). Some clones in this sample may be carry-over from other donors' samples.

As to this clonotype: A much larger clone is a single base away; this may be a read error. The gene calls are TRBV19 and TRBJ2-7; D not resolved. Trimming took off 1 base at V and 6 bases at J, with 7 bases between the two ends. CDR3 length: 12 residues. The germline gives CDR1 LNHDA, CDR2 SQIVND (reference sequence). The CDR3 nucleotides read TGTGCCAGTAGTATAGCCAGTCCCGAGCAGTACTTC. It encodes CASSIASPEQYF. Combining the CDR3 with reference TRBV19 and TRBJ2-7 gives the whole variable domain DGGITQSPKYLFRKEGQNVTLSCEQNLNHDAMYWYRQDPGQGLRLIYYSQIVNDFQKGDIAEGYSVSREKKESFPLTVTSAQKNPTAFYLCASSIASPEQYFGPGTRLTVT.

CDR3 region: CASRPYGSSKGGDIQYF. CDR3 coding DNA: TGCGCCAGCCGCCCCTACGGGAGCTCGAAAGGTGGGGACATTCAGTACTTC. The chain uses TRBV4-3 and TRBJ2-4; TRBD2 is a possible D gene (6 bases). CDR1 LGHNA and CDR2 YSLEER come from the germline V gene. The CDR3 sequence is 17 residues long. Trimming stripped 8 bases from V and 8 bases from J, with 28 bases between.

The sample holds one count of this clonotype. The CDR3 region is CASSLYGEASSPLHF. DNA of the CDR3: TGTGCCAGCAGTTTATACGGGGAAGCGAGTTCACCCCTCCACTTT. The V and J genes are TRBV28 and TRBJ1-6; D gene unclear. Trimming removed 1 base from V and 9 bases from J, with 13 bases in between. The CDR3 loop spans 15 amino acids. Germline V gives CDR1 MDHEN, CDR2 SYDVKM. The variable domain in full, with the rest retrieved from reference TRBV28 and TRBJ1-6, is DVKVTQSSRYLVKRTGEKVFLECVQDMDHENMFWYRQDPGLGLRLIYFSYDVKMKEKGDIPEGYSVSREKKERFSLILESASTNQTSMYLCASSLYGEASSPLHFGNGTRLTVT.

This clonotype was picked up a small number of times. The CDR3 coding sequence is TGCGCCAGCAGCCAAGTGTCGAGAGCTAACTATGGCTACACCTTC. It codes for CASSQVSRANYGYTF. The rearrangement uses TRBV4-1 and TRBJ1-2, with D unclear. Germline V CDR1 and CDR2: MGHRA, YSYEKL. There are 15 residues in the CDR3. The germline V and J ends were trimmed by 1 base and 0 bases, with 9 bases remaining between them.

The genes are TRBV2 and TRBJ2-7, with D perhaps TRBD1 or TRBD2 (5 bases each). This CDR3 contains 15 residues. The V end was cut by 6 bases, the J end by 1 base, with 16 bases between. Germline V gene sequence: CDR1 SNHLY, CDR2 FYNNEI. The DNA of the CDR3 is TGTGCCAGCAGAGCCCCCTGGGACCCGTCCTACGAGCAGTACTTC. Its translation is CASRAPWDPSYEQYF.

The chain has TRBV5-8 and TRBJ1-3, with a tentative D call TRBD1 (5 bases). V was pared by 4 bases and J by 0 bases, with 14 bases between. Germline values: CDR1 SGHTS, CDR2 YDEGEE. The CDR3 is made up of 16 amino acids. The CDR3 DNA reads TGTGCCAGCAGCCCTGACAGACTTGTCTCTGGAAACACCATATATTTT. Translation: CASSPDRLVSGNTIYF. The full variable domain, in which reference TRBV5-8 and TRBJ1-3 provide the parts outside the CDR3, is EAGVTQSPTHLIKTRGQQATLRCSPISGHTSVYWYQQALGLGLQFLLWYDEGEERNRGNFPPRFSGRQFPNYSSELNVNALELEDSALYLCASSPDRLVSGNTIYFGEGSWLTVV.

The sample holds many counts of this clonotype. The rearrangement links TRBV7-2 to TRBJ1-2; D is perhaps TRBD1 (5 bases). The length of the CDR3 is 13 residues. The germline V gene encodes CDR1 SGHTA and CDR2 FQGNSA. V was cut by 5 bases and J by 8 bases, with 15 bases left in between. CDR3 sequence reads: CASSLRDVRGYTF. The CDR3 DNA reads TGTGCCAGCAGCCTCCGGGACGTCCGCGGCTACACCTTC.